This TCR beta chain was sequenced for a study of T cell responses to AZD1222 COVID-19 vaccine. Study-wide findings and caveats: Targeting of unmutated variant regions was reportedly seen in nearly half of spike-specific TCRs. Recipients of two AZD1222 doses showed rising Spike-specific TCR breadth and depth. Donors, mostly white British, included more females; clonal diversity was possibly underestimated.

Sequencing was performed with immunoSEQ multiplex PCR; in TCRdb, only in-frame clones are kept and a portion is missing. The sample lists about 96,000 clones, roughly 89% seen once, with less than 5.5% in the top ten. Comments on this clone: Antigen specificity is unknown.

V was pared by 4 bases and J by 0 bases, with 7 bases between. Germline V gene sequence: CDR1 MRHNA, CDR2 SNTAGT. This CDR3 is 14 amino acids long. V usage is TRBV6-4 and J usage is TRBJ2-1, with TRBD2 as a possible D gene (5 bases). The receptor was isolated from an adult in good health. The specimen comprised peripheral blood, sampled on day 0 of MenACWY control vaccination. For the CDR3, the DNA is TGTGCCAGCAGTGTGGACTCCTCCTACAATGAGCAGTTCTTC. Translated, it gives CASSVDSSYNEQFF.